Presented here are 4 T cell receptor beta chains from one specimen sequenced in a study of tumour-infiltrating T cells in Burkitt lymphoma. The protocol was immunoSEQ multiplex PCR, while the TCRdb copy is restricted to in-frame clones and leaves out a portion. Here the sample spans tens of thousands of clones, roughly 30% being singletons. The sample consisted of tumor tissue. The receptors stem from a human donor with Burkitt lymphoma.

V gene TRBV4-2 combines with J gene TRBJ2-1; D is possibly TRBD2 (6 bases). Trimming removed 0 bases at V and 7 bases at J, with 16 bases between. In germline, CDR1 is LGHNA, CDR2 YNFKEQ. There are 16 residues in the CDR3. The DNA for the CDR3 is TGTGCCAGCAGCCAAGAACCTGCGGGGACCCGGAATGAGCAGTTCTTC. It codes for CASSQEPAGTRNEQFF.

This clone has more than one count but fewer than ten. An end of the junction differs from the germline gene, which may be a read error. The chain uses TRBV28 and TRBJ2-7; D is possibly TRBD2 (7 bases). There are 14 residues in the CDR3. CDR1 and CDR2 from the germline V gene are MDHEN and SYDVKM. CDR3 nucleotide sequence: TGTGCCAGCACTTTACAGGGCGGGGGATACGAGCAGTACTTC. Residues: CASTLQGGGYEQYF.

The chain recombines TRBV5-4 with TRBJ2-3; 9 bases map to TRBD2. The CDR3 spans 16 residues. The germline CDR1 and CDR2 sequences are SGHNT and YYREEE (reference sequence). Trimming removed 1 base from V and 1 base from J; junction bases left unmatched: 4. The CDR3 coding sequence is TGTGCCAGCAGCTTGCGGCGGGGGGGTGGCACAGATACGCAGTATTTT. Its translation is CASSLRRGGGTDTQYF. The full variable domain, with the rest looked up from reference TRBV5-4 and TRBJ2-3, is ETGVTQSPTHLIKTRGQQVTLRCSSQSGHNTVSWYQQALGQGPQFIFQYYREEENGRGNFPPRFSGLQFPNYSSELNVNALELDDSALYLCASSLRRGGGTDTQYFGPGTRLTVL.

A few counts support this clone. V usage is TRBV19 and J usage is TRBJ2-2; a weak D match, TRBD1 (6 bases). The CDR3 is made up of 15 amino acids. Germline V gene sequence: CDR1 LNHDA, CDR2 SQIVND (reference sequence). The germline V and J ends were trimmed by 4 bases and 2 bases, with 11 bases remaining between them. CDR3 amino acids: CASSTWDINTGELFF. For the CDR3, the DNA is TGTGCCAGTAGTACTTGGGACATTAACACCGGGGAGCTGTTTTTT.